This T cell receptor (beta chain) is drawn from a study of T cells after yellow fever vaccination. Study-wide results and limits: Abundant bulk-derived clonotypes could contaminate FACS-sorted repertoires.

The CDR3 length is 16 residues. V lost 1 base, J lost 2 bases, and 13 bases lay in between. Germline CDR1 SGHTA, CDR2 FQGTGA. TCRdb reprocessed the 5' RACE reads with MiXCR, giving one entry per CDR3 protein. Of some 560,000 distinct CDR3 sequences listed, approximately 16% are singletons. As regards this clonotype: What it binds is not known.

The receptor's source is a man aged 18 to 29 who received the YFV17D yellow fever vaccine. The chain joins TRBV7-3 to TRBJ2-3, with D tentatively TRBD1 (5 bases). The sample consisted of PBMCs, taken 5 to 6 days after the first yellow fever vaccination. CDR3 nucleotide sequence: TGTGCCAGCAGCTTAAAAGCCCAGGGATACACAGATACGCAGTATTTT. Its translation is CASSLKAQGYTDTQYF.